The 27 T cell receptor beta chains below come from one sample, sequenced in a study of T cell clonality in common variable immunodeficiency. Assay used: immunoSEQ multiplex PCR; TCRdb lists only in-frame clones, some missing. The repertoire consists of about 37,000 clones, none detected only once. Sequencing input: peripheral blood mononuclear cells. The source is a person between 18 and 69 years old in good health.

This clone has ten or more counts. The read ends 3 residues before the CDR3 terminus; that terminus is restored from the germline J gene. V and J are TRBV5-8 and TRBJ1-2; no reliable D call. Germline CDR1 and CDR2: SGHTS and YDEGEE. V was trimmed by 1 base and J by 1 base, leaving 5 bases between them. CDR3 length: 13 amino acids. The CDR3 DNA, read in part, is TGTGCCAGCAGCTTGACAGTTAACTATGGC. It specifies CASSLTVNYG. The full CDR3 protein reads CASSLTVNYGYTF.

This clone was seen repeatedly, ten times or more. The CDR3 extends 3 residues past the end of the read, so its final part is completed from the germline J gene. The gene calls are TRBV12-3 or TRBV12-4 and TRBJ2-3, with D perhaps TRBD2 (6 bases). V was pared by 3 bases and J by 6 bases, with 10 bases between. The CDR3 spans 13 residues. CDR3 DNA (partial): TGTGCCAGCAGTTTTGGCGGGACTGATACG. This gives the protein CASSFGGTDT. From start to end, the CDR3 is CASSFGGTDTQYF.

This clone was detected ten times or more. The read is 3 residues too short to cover the CDR3 end, so that end is filled in from the germline J gene. This chain joins TRBV30 and TRBJ2-7, with a tentative D call TRBD1 (5 bases). CDR3 length: 11 amino acids. The V end was cut by 4 bases, the J end by 6 bases, with 10 bases between. Germline V gene sequence: CDR1 GTSNPN, CDR2 SVGIG (reference sequence). CDR3: CAWIGASEQYF. CDR3 bases read: TGTGCCTGGATAGGGGCCTCCGAG.

This clone was detected ten times or more. The CDR3 end falls 3 residues outside the read, so it is completed with the germline J gene. The chain employs TRBV10-3 and TRBJ2-3; D gene ambiguous. Per germline, CDR1 ENHRY and CDR2 SYGVKD. CDR3 size: 15 residues. V was shortened by 0 bases and J by 1 base, with 8 bases between the two germline ends. This chain's CDR3 is CAISESRLGTDTQYF. The part of the CDR3 DNA that was read is TGTGCCATCAGTGAGTCCCGATTAGGCACAGATACG.

This clone has ten or more counts. The read terminates 3 residues before the CDR3 end, so the remaining end is supplied by the germline J gene. J is TRBJ2-5 and V is TRBV9, with TRBD1 matching 7 bases. Germline assignment: CDR1 SGDLS and CDR2 YYNGEE. J lost 1 base, V lost 4 bases, and 10 bases had no gene match. This CDR3 is 16 amino acids long. This CDR3 is CASSPRTGLAQETQYF. The CDR3 bases that were read are TGTGCCAGCAGCCCACGGACAGGCCTCGCCCAAGAGACC.

This clone has just a few counts. The read comes to an end 3 residues before the CDR3 does, leaving the germline J gene to fill in the end. The chain carries TRBV25-1 and TRBJ1-5, with D unclear. Germline CDR1 is MGHDK and CDR2 is SYGVNS. Trimming pared 3 bases from V and 0 bases from J, leaving 9 bases between. The CDR3 is 15 residues long. The CDR3 is CASSENSPSNQPQHF. The sequenced CDR3 bases are TGTGCCAGCAGTGAGAACAGCCCTAGCAATCAGCCC. Full variable domain (missing parts from reference TRBV25-1 and TRBJ1-5): EADIYQTPRYLVIGTGKKITLECSQTMGHDKMYWYQQDPGMELHLIHYSYGVNSTEKGDLSSESTVSRIRTEHFPLTLESARPSHTSQYLCASSENSPSNQPQHFGDGTRLSIL.

This clone was seen at least ten times. The read is 3 residues too short to cover the CDR3 end, so that end is filled in from the germline J gene. The chain carries TRBV18 and TRBJ2-1, with a tentative D call TRBD1 (5 bases). The germline CDR1 and CDR2 sequences are KGHSH and LQKENI. Trimming took 3 bases from V and 6 from J, leaving 12 bases between them. This CDR3 comprises 14 residues. The part of the CDR3 DNA that was read is TGTGCCAGCTCACCGAGCCCCCAGGGCAATGAG. It codes for CASSPSPQGNE. The entire CDR3 protein is CASSPSPQGNEQFF.

This clone was seen ten or more times. The CDR3 end falls 3 residues outside the read, so it is completed with the germline J gene. The rearrangement joins TRBV9 to TRBJ1-2; TRBD1 might be the D (5 bases). CDR1 and CDR2 from the germline V gene are SGDLS and YYNGEE. CDR3 length: 13 residues. Deletions cut 3 bases from V and 2 bases from J, with 8 bases between. The CDR3 DNA, read in part, is TGTGCCAGCAGCGCGGACACCAACTATGGC. Its translation: CASSADTNYG. The entire CDR3 is CASSADTNYGYTF.

This clone has a count of ten or more. The read gets to within 3 residues of the CDR3 end, and the germline J gene fills in the rest. The J gene is TRBJ1-2, the V gene TRBV10-1, with D possibly matching TRBD1 (6 bases). Trimming took off 5 bases at V and 3 bases at J, with 10 bases between the two ends. CDR1 is WNHNN and CDR2 is SYGVQD in the germline V gene (reference sequence). The CDR3 extends over 13 amino acids. CDR3 DNA (partial): TGCGCCAGCAGTACAGGGCCTTACTATGGC. It encodes CASSTGPYYG. The full CDR3 reads CASSTGPYYGYTF.

This clone was detected only a few times. The read finishes 3 residues shy of the CDR3 end, and the germline J gene is used to complete it. V is TRBV18 and J is TRBJ2-1; no clear D. CDR3 length equals 14 residues. Germline V gene data show CDR1 as KGHSH and CDR2 as LQKENI. The V end lost 8 bases, the J end lost 4 bases, and 15 bases lay between the germline ends. Partial CDR3 DNA: TGTGCCAGCGCCCCATATGTCAGTTACAATGAG. Its translation is CASAPYVSYNE. The full CDR3 protein is CASAPYVSYNEQFF.

This clone came up many times. The read is 3 residues too short to cover the CDR3 end, so that end is filled in from the germline J gene. The V call is TRBV5-1, the J call TRBJ1-2; the match to TRBD1 covers 8 bases. Germline V gene lookup returns CDR1 SGHRS and CDR2 YFSETQ. The CDR3 sequence is 15 residues long. This CDR3 reads CASSLGTGITEGYTF. CDR3 DNA, as far as it was read: TGCGCCAGCAGCTTGGGGACAGGGATTACGGAAGGC.

This clone came up many times. The observed sequence ends 3 residues before the CDR3 terminus, with the missing tail filled in from the germline J gene. The chain joins TRBV7-2 to TRBJ2-5, with D tentatively TRBD1 (5 bases). Germline V gives CDR1 SGHTA, CDR2 FQGNSA. Trimming took off 1 base at V and 5 bases at J, with 11 bases between the two ends. The CDR3 runs 14 residues. The CDR3 reads CASSLVQGWETQYF. The sequenced part of the CDR3 DNA is TGTGCCAGCAGCTTAGTTCAGGGTTGGGAGACC.

This clone was observed many times. The read falls 3 residues short of the CDR3 end, and the missing part is taken from the germline J gene. The V call is TRBV12-3 or TRBV12-4, the J call TRBJ2-1; TRBD2 matches at 7 bases. The CDR3 extends over 13 amino acids. Trimming took 3 bases from V and 7 from J; bases not matched to a gene: 3. The part of the CDR3 DNA that was read is TGTGCCAGCAGTTTTGGGCGGGAGAATGAG. It translates to CASSFGRENE. The CDR3 reads in full as CASSFGRENEQFF.

Ten or more counts support this clone. Possible read error: a much larger clone is one base away. The read terminates 3 residues before the CDR3 end, so the remaining end is supplied by the germline J gene. At the DNA level, this CDR3 is encoded by other sequences in the same sample as well. V is TRBV29-1 and J is TRBJ1-1; D remains unclear. CDR3 length: 14 amino acids. CDR1 is SQVTM and CDR2 is ANQGSEA in the germline V gene. Trimming took 7 bases from V and 5 from J, leaving 20 bases between them. The CDR3 bases that were read are TGCAGCGGAACACGAAGGGTGGAAGGGACTGAA. This sequence encodes CSGTRRVEGTE. From start to end, the CDR3 is CSGTRRVEGTEAFF. Variable domain in full (rest from reference TRBV29-1 and TRBJ1-1): SAVISQKPSRDICQRGTSLTIQCQVDSQVTMMFWYRQQPGQSLTLIATANQGSEATYESGFVIDKFPISRPNLTFSTLTVSNMSPEDSSIYLCSGTRRVEGTEAFFGQGTRLTVV.

This clone appeared many times. The read falls 3 residues short of the CDR3 end, and the missing part is taken from the germline J gene. The chain uses TRBV20-1 and TRBJ1-1; perhaps TRBD1 as D (5 bases). Trimming pared 3 bases from V and 0 bases from J, leaving 8 bases between. This CDR3 spans 13 amino acids. Germline loops: CDR1 DFQATT, CDR2 SNEGSKA (reference sequence). The CDR3 sequence: CSASRGVNTEAFF. Partial CDR3 DNA: TGCAGTGCTAGTCGAGGGGTGAACACTGAA.

This clone was picked up a small number of times. The sequenced fragment ends 3 residues before the CDR3 boundary, so the rest is inferred from the germline J gene. This sequence joins TRBV11-2 and TRBJ2-6; D is uncertain. CDR3 length: 12 amino acids. With 8 bases removed from V and 8 bases from J, the gap between germline ends came to 10 bases. Per the germline V gene, CDR1 is SGHAT and CDR2 is FQNNGV. CDR3 region: CASSSMSNVLTF. CDR3 DNA, as far as it was read: TGTGCCAGCTCGTCTATGTCCAACGTC. The full variable domain, with the rest looked up from reference TRBV11-2 and TRBJ2-6, is EAGVAQSPRYKIIEKRQSVAFWCNPISGHATLYWYQQILGQGPKLLIQFQNNGVVDDSQLPKDRFSAERLKGVDSTLKIQPAKLEDSAVYLCASSSMSNVLTFGAGSRLTVL.

There are many counts of this clone. The read ends 3 residues before the CDR3 terminus; that terminus is restored from the germline J gene. V usage is TRBV9 and J usage is TRBJ2-7; TRBD2 might be the D (5 bases). Per the germline V gene, CDR1 is SGDLS and CDR2 is YYNGEE. The CDR3 loop spans 16 amino acids. Trimming left V 2 bases short and J 5 bases short, with 20 bases between. The part of the CDR3 DNA that was read is TGTGCCAGCAGCGTGACCGCGTCGAGGGCCCCCGACGAG. This encodes CASSVTASRAPDE. The whole CDR3 is CASSVTASRAPDEQYF.

This clone was recorded many times. The read falls 3 residues short of the CDR3 end, and the missing part is taken from the germline J gene. The chain carries TRBV4-1 and TRBJ2-7; 7 bases align to TRBD1. Germline V lookup: CDR1 MGHRA, CDR2 YSYEKL. There are 15 residues in the CDR3. V lost 1 base and J lost 3; bases outside the gene matches: 6. The DNA read from the CDR3 is TGCGCCAGCAGCCAAGCCCGGGACAGACTCTACGAG. Translated, it gives CASSQARDRLYE. The full CDR3 is CASSQARDRLYEQYF.

There are many counts of this clone. The CDR3 end falls 3 residues outside the read, so it is completed with the germline J gene. The J gene is TRBJ2-5, the V gene TRBV5-4, with 7 bases fitting TRBD2. This CDR3 contains 13 residues. Per germline, CDR1 SGHNT and CDR2 YYREEE (reference sequence). The junction had 1 base not matched to a gene; V was cut back by 2 bases and J by 3 bases. The sequenced part of the CDR3 DNA is TGTGCCAGCAGCTTCCGGGGGGAAGAGACC. It encodes CASSFRGEET. The whole CDR3 sequence is CASSFRGEETQYF.

This clone was seen at least ten times. The read halts 3 residues ahead of the CDR3 end, with the missing end drawn from the germline J gene. This chain connects TRBV6-2 or TRBV6-3 to TRBJ1-2; D not certain. CDR3 size: 14 residues. The germline V gene has CDR1 MNHEY and CDR2 SVGEGT. V lost 6 bases and J lost 1, with 12 bases in between. CDR3 bases read: TGTGCCAGCAGATCTGACACGGTTAACTATGGC. As protein: CASRSDTVNYG. The whole CDR3 reads CASRSDTVNYGYTF.

This clone was counted many times. The read is 3 residues too short to cover the CDR3 end, so that end is filled in from the germline J gene. The chain joins TRBV14 to TRBJ2-5; 8 bases line up with TRBD1. The CDR3 totals 15 residues. Germline V lookup: CDR1 SGHDN, CDR2 FVKESK. V lost 0 bases and J lost 1; bases outside the gene matches: 1. The CDR3 DNA, read in part, is TGTGCCAGCAGCCAAGAGGACAGGGCCCAAGAGACC. It codes for CASSQEDRAQET. The whole CDR3 is CASSQEDRAQETQYF.

This clone was seen many times. The sequence runs out 3 residues before the end of the CDR3; the remainder is reconstructed from the germline J gene. The V gene is TRBV20-1, the J gene TRBJ2-7, with D possibly TRBD1 on 5 matching bases. The germline V gene has CDR1 DFQATT and CDR2 SNEGSKA (reference sequence). The ends were cut back, 5 bases at V and 2 bases at J, with 10 bases in the middle. The CDR3 contains 12 residues. CDR3 DNA, as far as it was read: TGCAGTGCTGTAGGGGTTCCCTACGAG. Encoded protein: CSAVGVPYE. The entire CDR3 is CSAVGVPYEQYF.

This clone showed up many times. The read finishes 3 residues shy of the CDR3 end, and the germline J gene is used to complete it. The rearrangement uses TRBV2 and TRBJ2-3, with TRBD1 matching over 7 bases. Germline loops: CDR1 SNHLY, CDR2 FYNNEI. The CDR3 spans 12 residues. Trimming cost V 7 bases and J 7 bases; bases outside gene matches: 5. The part of the CDR3 DNA that was read is TGTGCCAGCACCCCGACAGGGAATACG. Translating it yields CASTPTGNT. From start to end, the CDR3 is CASTPTGNTQYF.

This clone was seen a handful of times. The sequenced fragment ends 3 residues before the CDR3 boundary, so the rest is inferred from the germline J gene. The rearrangement uses TRBV7-2 and TRBJ2-5, with a possible D match to TRBD2 (6 bases). The CDR3 covers 14 residues. V lost 5 bases, J lost 2 bases, and 12 bases lay in between. CDR1 and CDR2 (germline): SGHTA, FQGNSA. The CDR3 is CASSLYGGQETQYF. CDR3 DNA (partial): TGTGCCAGCAGCCTATACGGGGGACAAGAGACC.

This clone was observed many times. The read terminates 3 residues ahead of where the CDR3 ends, so the germline J gene completes it. This rearrangement joins TRBV5-4 to TRBJ2-5; no clear D. Deletions cut 1 base from V and 2 bases from J, with 12 bases between. The CDR3 consists of 15 residues. Per the germline V gene, CDR1 is SGHNT and CDR2 is YYREEE (reference sequence). CDR3 bases read: TGTGCCAGCAGCTTGAAGTCGAGCGTACAAGAGACC. Its translation is CASSLKSSVQET. The entire CDR3 is CASSLKSSVQETQYF.

This clone was observed at least ten times. Read coverage stops 3 residues before the CDR3 terminus; the germline J gene supplies the remainder. This chain joins TRBV18 and TRBJ1-5, with D perhaps TRBD1 (6 bases). Germline V CDR1 and CDR2: KGHSH, LQKENI. The CDR3 loop spans 13 amino acids. The V gene lost 3 bases and the J gene lost 5 bases, with 8 bases spanning the gap. The CDR3 is CASSPTGDQPQHF. The covered CDR3 bases are TGTGCCAGCTCACCGACAGGCGATCAGCCC.

This clone occurred many times. With the read ending 3 residues before the CDR3 end, the germline J gene is used to fill in that end. The rearrangement joins TRBV5-1 to TRBJ2-3; 7 positions agree with TRBD1. This CDR3 has 16 amino acids. V lost 2 bases and J lost 2; bases outside the gene matches: 8. CDR1 and CDR2 (germline): SGHRS, YFSETQ. The covered CDR3 bases are TGCGCCAGCAGCTTCGGAACGACAGGGTACACAGATACG. It encodes CASSFGTTGYTDT. The full CDR3 is CASSFGTTGYTDTQYF.